This entry concerns a single T cell receptor (beta chain). The assay was immunoSEQ multiplex PCR, and TCRdb's table has in-frame clones only and misses some. The sample carries 130,000 to 150,000 clones, 80% to 90% recorded once. The CDR3 sequence is 14 residues long. V lost 3 bases, J lost 2 bases, and 7 bases lay in between. Germline loops: CDR1 LNHDA, CDR2 SQIVND (reference sequence). The sample belongs to a study of blood T cell repertoires in COVID-19. Overall study context: Sites in the United States, Italy and Spain provided acute and convalescent COVID-19 samples. PBMCs, B-cell-depleted T cells, or T cells provided the cDNA or gDNA that made up the material.

This sequence joins TRBV19 and TRBJ2-2; possibly TRBD1 for D (5 bases). Source material: peripheral blood. This TCR derives from a woman aged 50 to 60 with acute or convalescent COVID-19. The CDR3 protein is CASSIQGNTGELFF. CDR3 DNA: TGTGCCAGTAGTATCCAGGGAAACACCGGGGAGCTGTTTTTT.